This T cell receptor (beta chain) was retrieved from a study of cytomegalovirus exposure and HLA in healthy donors. The germline V gene encodes CDR1 GTSNPN and CDR2 SVGIG (reference sequence). The CDR3 sequence is 14 residues long. PCR employed 60 Vbeta and 13 Jbeta primers. This table comes from immunoSEQ multiplex PCR, and its TCRdb copy is limited to in-frame clones, with some not included. The sample has 90,000 to 120,000 clones, about 84% seen once; the top ten hold 2% to 2.5%. Notes on this clone: Antigen specificity is unknown.

Overall study findings and caveats: Among donors in an Asian-associated ancestry cluster, a later analysis reportedly found fewer N-insertions than the roughly 680-donor mean. In vitro, three CMV-associated chains proved specific for CMV antigens. High specificity and sensitivity for cytomegalovirus status were reported for the classifier.

The sequenced sample consisted of PBMCs. This sequence was found in a man in his thirties or forties in good health and CMV-seronegative. This chain links TRBV30 with TRBJ1-2; possibly TRBD1 for D (5 bases). The CDR3 reads CALVGGGFFYGYTF. The CDR3 DNA reads as TGTGCTCTCGTCGGGGGGGGGTTCTTCTATGGCTACACCTTC.